A selection of T cell receptor beta chains follows, all from one sample in a study of read filtering for tumor transcriptome and immune sequencing. Each CDR3 protein gets one entry after TCRdb re-called the reads with MiXCR. The data contain some 80,000 distinct CDR3 sequences, about 12% of them singletons. Sample: a population of CD138-negative cells sorted from bone marrow. These receptors came from a donor aged 40 or over with multiple myeloma. Both conserved end residues are part of each CDR3. A D gene is named only where the DNA matches it firmly. A row's size may be missing; if present it is once, few, many or a size class.

D gene | J gene | V gene | clone size | CDR3 protein | CDR3 DNA
- | TRBJ2-1 | TRBV20-1 | many | CSAEQTGTALGQFF | TGCAGTGCGGAACAGACCGGGACCGCTTTGGGGCAGTTCTTC
TRBD2 | TRBJ2-5 | TRBV7-9 | many | CASSFGDYPWETQYF | TGTGCCAGCAGCTTTGGGGACTACCCTTGGGAGACCCAGTACTTC
TRBD2 | TRBJ2-7 | TRBV12-3/TRBV12-4 | many | CASSPSGSLYEQYF | TGTGCCAGCAGCCCCAGCGGGAGCCTCTACGAGCAGTACTTC
- | TRBJ2-5 | TRBV5-1 | many | CASSLTGTGQETQYF | TGCGCCAGCAGCTTGACCGGGACGGGACAAGAGACCCAGTACTTC
TRBD2 | TRBJ2-1 | TRBV5-1 | many | CASSPGLAGVEKFF | TGCGCCAGCAGCCCGGGACTAGCGGGAGTCGAAAAGTTCTTC
TRBD1 | TRBJ1-1 | TRBV29-1 | many | CSVTQGGNTEAFF | TGCAGCGTCACACAGGGGGGCAACACTGAAGCTTTCTTT
- | TRBJ2-5 | TRBV11-2 | many | CASSGIVMSETQYF | TGTGCCAGCTCAGGGATAGTGATGAGTGAGACCCAGTACTTC
- | TRBJ1-1 | TRBV7-9 | many | CASSLDVGTEAFF | TGTGCCAGCAGCCTAGATGTCGGCACTGAAGCTTTCTTT
TRBD2 | TRBJ2-1 | TRBV4-2 | many | CASSQDTARGLAGTRLPGEQFF | TGTGCCAGCAGCCAAGATACTGCGCGGGGACTAGCGGGTACTCGCCTTCCAGGTGAGCAGTTCTTC
TRBD1 | TRBJ1-5 | TRBV7-2 | few | CASSLNRGTNQPQHF | TGTGCCAGCAGTCTTAACAGGGGGACTAATCAGCCCCAGCATTTT
TRBD1 | TRBJ2-4 | TRBV28 | - | CASSPGTGGGRNIQYF | TGTGCCAGCAGTCCGGGGACAGGGGGCGGGAGAAACATTCAGTACTTC
- | TRBJ1-1 | TRBV5-1 | many | CASSLSGGGTEAFF | TGCGCCAGCAGCTTGTCTGGGGGAGGCACTGAAGCTTTCTTT
- | TRBJ2-1 | TRBV19 | many | CASSMARSYNEQFF | TGTGCCAGTAGTATGGCTCGCTCCTACAATGAGCAGTTCTTC
- | TRBJ2-1 | TRBV28 | - | CASSLPGQNEQFF | TGTGCCAGCTCTCTCCCCGGGCAAAATGAGCAGTTCTTC
- | TRBJ2-1 | TRBV29-1 | - | CSVVPYNEQFF | TGCAGCGTTGTACCATACAATGAGCAGTTCTTC
- | TRBJ2-1 | TRBV6-5 | many | CASSNPSDNEQFF | TGTGCCAGCAGTAATCCGTCGGACAATGAGCAGTTCTTC
- | TRBJ2-3 | TRBV7-6 | many | CASSLRGQTGDTQYF | TGTGCCAGCAGCTTACGCGGGCAGACGGGAGATACGCAGTATTTT
- | TRBJ1-6 | TRBV27 | many | CASALTQGVYNSPLHF | TGTGCCAGCGCGCTAACCCAGGGAGTCTATAATTCACCCCTCCATTTT
- | TRBJ2-2 | TRBV27 | many | CASSLGSGTGELFF | TGTGCCAGCAGTTTAGGCTCAGGCACCGGGGAGCTGTTTTTT
TRBD1 | TRBJ2-5 | TRBV6-1 | few | CASCPRQGARSETQYF | TGTGCCAGCTGTCCTCGACAGGGGGCGAGGTCCGAGACCCAGTACTTC
- | TRBJ2-1 | TRBV20-1 | many | CSARGTESYNEQFF | TGCAGTGCTAGGGGGACGGAATCCTACAATGAGCAGTTCTTC
TRBD1 | TRBJ2-2 | TRBV9 | many | CASSVYGDRVTGELFF | TGTGCCAGCAGCGTATATGGGGACAGGGTAACCGGGGAGCTGTTTTTT
TRBD1 | TRBJ2-7 | TRBV9 | - | CASSVEGTGGEEQHF | TGTGCCAGCAGCGTAGAAGGGACAGGGGGCGAGGAGCAGCACTTC
- | TRBJ2-1 | TRBV12-3/TRBV12-4 | many | CASSFEHHHNEQFF | TGTGCCAGCAGTTTCGAGCACCACCACAATGAGCAGTTCTTC
TRBD2 | TRBJ2-3 | TRBV7-9 | many | CASSVARTSDNTDTQYF | TGTGCCAGCAGCGTCGCTAGGACTAGCGATAACACAGATACGCAGTATTTT
- | TRBJ2-5 | TRBV2 | many | CASSESWETQYF | TGTGCCAGCAGTGAAAGCTGGGAGACCCAGTACTTC
- | TRBJ1-1 | TRBV2 | many | CAIHENYPTEAFF | TGTGCCATCCACGAAAACTATCCCACTGAAGCTTTCTTT
- | TRBJ2-1 | TRBV2 | many | CASRRASAYNEQFF | TGTGCCAGCAGGAGAGCTAGTGCCTACAATGAGCAGTTCTTC
TRBD2 | TRBJ2-1 | TRBV5-1 | many | CASSEGLASVNEQFF | TGCGCCAGCAGCGAGGGACTAGCGAGCGTCAATGAGCAGTTCTTC
- | TRBJ2-7 | TRBV7-9 | many | CASSLYQGMGEREYEQYF | TGTGCCAGCAGCTTATATCAGGGGATGGGGGAACGGGAGTACGAGCAGTACTTC
TRBD2 | TRBJ2-3 | TRBV20-1 | many | CSAPPGLAFPDTQYF | TGCAGTGCACCGCCGGGACTAGCTTTCCCAGATACGCAGTATTTT
- | TRBJ2-7 | TRBV28 | many | CASSLPGLSEQYF | TGTGCCAGCAGTTTACCTGGGCTATCCGAGCAGTACTTC
- | TRBJ1-1 | TRBV16 | many | CASSPPVLTEAFF | TGTGCCAGCAGCCCTCCCGTCCTCACTGAAGCTTTCTTT
TRBD2 | TRBJ2-1 | TRBV2 | many | CASSEGRGTYNEQFF | TGTGCCAGCAGTGAAGGGCGGGGGACCTACAATGAGCAGTTCTTC
- | TRBJ1-4 | TRBV10-3 | few | CATSAGQSNEKLFF | TGTGCCACCTCGGCAGGGCAGAGTAATGAAAAACTGTTTTTT
TRBD1 | TRBJ1-1 | TRBV5-1 | many | CASSSAGGTEAFF | TGCGCCAGCAGCTCGGCAGGGGGCACTGAAGCTTTCTTT
- | TRBJ1-5 | TRBV28 | - | CASSLPRDTQPQHF | TGTGCCAGCAGTTTACCCAGGGACACCCAGCCCCAGCATTTT
- | TRBJ2-1 | TRBV20-1 | many | CSARDPLGSYNEQFF | TGCAGTGCTAGAGATCCCCTAGGGTCCTACAATGAGCAGTTCTTC
TRBD2 | TRBJ2-7 | TRBV12-3/TRBV12-4 | many | CASSWGTSGRSSLSYEQYF | TGTGCCAGCAGTTGGGGGACTAGCGGGAGGTCTAGTCTCAGCTACGAGCAGTACTTC
- | TRBJ1-5 | TRBV2 | many | CASSEAPGARQPQHF | TGTGCCAGCAGTGAAGCGCCAGGGGCACGACAGCCCCAGCATTTT
- | TRBJ2-2 | TRBV7-8 | few | CASSYSRWRNGELSF | TGTGCCAGCAGCTATTCCAGGTGGAGGAACGGGGAGCTGTCTTTT
- | TRBJ1-2 | TRBV20-1 | many | CSARGTGDFYGYTF | TGCAGTGCTAGAGGAACAGGAGATTTCTATGGCTACACCTTC
- | TRBJ2-3 | TRBV20-1 | many | CSARLISTDTQYF | TGCAGTGCTAGGCTAATTAGCACAGATACGCAGTATTTT
- | TRBJ2-7 | TRBV20-1 | - | CSASSTGSGRWDEQYF | TGCAGTGCTAGTTCTACAGGAAGTGGACGGTGGGACGAGCAGTACTTC
TRBD2 | TRBJ2-3 | TRBV18 | many | CASSPRASGSDTQYF | TGTGCCAGCTCACCAAGGGCTAGCGGATCAGATACGCAGTATTTT
- | TRBJ2-7 | TRBV20-1 | many | CSARDLSDEQYF | TGCAGTGCTAGAGATCTAAGTGACGAGCAGTACTTC
- | TRBJ2-1 | TRBV7-3 | - | CASSLSGRGNEQFF | TGTGCCAGCAGCTTAAGCGGACGGGGCAATGAGCAGTTCTTC
- | TRBJ1-1 | TRBV28 | few | CASSDSSTRRNTEAFF | TGTGCCAGCAGCGACAGTTCGACACGGCGGAACACTGAAGCTTTCTTT
- | TRBJ2-5 | TRBV4-2 | - | CASSQGQVLVKETQYF | TGTGCCAGCAGCCAAGGTCAGGTTCTAGTCAAAGAGACCCAGTACTTC
- | TRBJ1-6 | TRBV5-1 | many | CAISDQTIYNSPLHF | TGCGCCATTTCCGACCAAACCATCTATAATTCACCCCTCCACTTT
TRBD2 | TRBJ2-5 | TRBV5-1 | many | CASRSGLAGQETQYF | TGCGCCAGCAGGAGCGGACTAGCGGGACAGGAGACCCAGTACTTC
TRBD1 | TRBJ1-2 | TRBV30 | many | CAWDRGLPYGYTF | TGTGCCTGGGACAGGGGGCTTCCTTATGGCTACACCTTC
- | TRBJ2-7 | TRBV29-1 | many | CSVESRDYEQYF | TGCAGCGTTGAAAGCAGGGATTACGAGCAGTACTTC
- | TRBJ2-7 | TRBV12-3/TRBV12-4 | many | CASSPPSREQYF | TGTGCCAGCAGCCCACCTTCGAGGGAGCAGTACTTC
- | TRBJ2-5 | TRBV2 | many | CASKPGGPQETQYF | TGTGCCAGCAAACCCGGGGGACCCCAAGAGACCCAGTACTTC
TRBD2 | TRBJ2-1 | TRBV11-3 | many | CASSQGLGPDVPHEQFF | TGTGCCAGCAGCCAGGGACTAGGGCCTGATGTGCCCCATGAGCAGTTCTTC
TRBD2 | TRBJ2-1 | TRBV12-5 | many | CASGLVLSAASGIMSYNEQFF | TGTGCTAGTGGTTTGGTACTCTCAGCGGCTAGCGGGATAATGTCCTACAATGAGCAGTTCTTC
- | TRBJ2-1 | TRBV5-1 | - | CASSAPGTGGHNEQFF | TGCGCCAGCAGTGCGCCCGGGACTGGCGGTCACAATGAGCAGTTCTTC
- | TRBJ2-2 | TRBV18 | few | CASSSPVARTGELFF | TGTGCCAGCTCTTCACCAGTGGCTAGGACCGGGGAGCTGTTTTTT